Below, one T cell receptor (beta chain) is given with its context. The data are from a study of shared clonotypes between healthy human individuals. The repertoire was sequenced with immunoSEQ multiplex PCR; TCRdb's copy has only in-frame clones and lacks some. The table has about 2 million clones, just under 95% seen once. V was shortened by 5 bases and J by 0 bases, with 11 bases between the two germline ends. Germline CDR1 and CDR2: LGHNA and YSLEER. The CDR3 is 14 amino acids. CD8 cells regarded as naive lacked CD45RO, were positively chosen for CCR7, and omitted terminally differentiated effector memory CD45RA+ cells.

Sample: naive CD8+ T cells sorted from blood. This receptor was identified in a man between 18 and 35 years old in good health. The chain carries TRBV4-3 and TRBJ2-7; TRBD2 is a possible D gene (5 bases). Here the CDR3 reads CASSDTAGSYEQYF. CDR3 sequence (DNA): TGCGCCAGCAGCGACACGGCGGGCTCCTACGAGCAGTACTTC.